These 2 T cell receptor beta chains were all obtained from the same sample, sequenced in a study of beta chain features in type 1 diabetes. Investigators reverse transcribed all isolated RNA, so they sequenced expressed TCRB transcripts. Using immunoSEQ multiplex PCR, the repertoire was profiled, and TCRdb retains in-frame clones only, with some absent. Here the sample spans some 180,000 clones, around an eighth being singletons. Sample: central memory CD4+ T cells from blood. Source of these receptors: a woman between 18 and 29 years old in good health.

The V gene is TRBV7-2, the J gene TRBJ2-2, with 12 nucleotides matching TRBD2. The germline V gene has CDR1 SGHTA and CDR2 FQGNSA. J lost 6 bases, V lost 5 bases, and 7 bases had no gene match. The CDR3 consists of 16 residues. Here the CDR3 reads CASSPRLAGVSGELFF. CDR3 nucleotides: TGTGCCAGCAGCCCCCGACTAGCGGGAGTTTCCGGGGAGCTGTTTTTT.

V gene TRBV27 combines with J gene TRBJ2-7; maybe TRBD2 (7 bases). V lost 8 bases, J lost 4 bases, and 18 bases lay in between. CDR3 size: 14 residues. The germline gives CDR1 MNHEY, CDR2 SMNVEV (reference sequence). CDR3 residues: CASGSAGAGYEQYF. CDR3 nucleotide sequence: TGTGCCAGCGGCAGCGCGGGGGCGGGGTACGAGCAGTACTTC.